The 14 T cell receptor beta chains below all came from one sample that was sequenced in a study of T cells after posttransplantation cyclophosphamide. Sequencing was performed with immunoSEQ multiplex PCR; in TCRdb, only in-frame clones are kept and a portion is missing. The sample shows 20,000 to 30,000 clones, none of them appearing just once. Source material: PBMCs. These receptors were obtained from a woman aged 45-59 years in good health, CMV-negative, and a related stem cell transplant donor.

This clone was counted at least ten times. This chain connects TRBV7-9 to TRBJ1-4; D gene unclear. The germline gives CDR1 SEHNR, CDR2 FQNEAQ (reference sequence). The CDR3 covers 15 residues. The V end was cut by 4 bases, the J end by 8 bases, with 17 bases between. The CDR3 DNA reads TGTGCCAGCAGCTCTGGTGGGCAGAAGATCGAAAAACTGTTTTTT. This sequence encodes CASSSGGQKIEKLFF.

This clone was recorded at least ten times. The genes are TRBV6-5 and TRBJ1-4; TRBD1 aligns across 8 bases. There are 13 residues in the CDR3. Germline-derived CDR1 and CDR2 are MNHEY and SVGAGI. V lost 7 bases, J lost 8 bases, and 6 bases stayed unmatched. The CDR3 here is CASTQTGEEKLFF. CDR3 nucleotides: TGTGCCAGCACCCAGACAGGGGAGGAAAAACTGTTTTTT.

This clone was counted ten times or more. The chain carries TRBV5-1 and TRBJ1-1; D is possibly TRBD1 (6 bases). This CDR3 is built from 14 residues. Trimming stripped 4 bases from V and 0 bases from J, with 10 bases between. Germline lookup yields CDR1 SGHRS and CDR2 YFSETQ. The CDR3 sequence is CASSGRGLNTEAFF. The DNA of the CDR3 is TGCGCCAGCAGCGGCAGGGGACTGAACACTGAAGCTTTCTTT.

The chain has TRBV7-3 and TRBJ2-1; a possible D gene is TRBD1 (6 bases). Deletions cut 0 bases from V and 9 bases from J, with 15 bases between. CDR3 length: 15 amino acids. Germline CDR1 and CDR2: SGHTA and FQGTGA. The CDR3 DNA follows: TGTGCCAGCAGCTTAACAGGGGGTCTCCGCGGTGAGCAGTTCTTC. Translating gives CASSLTGGLRGEQFF.

This clone was detected many times. The genes are TRBV6-5 and TRBJ1-1; D is undetermined. V dropped 2 bases and J dropped 3 bases, with 16 bases sitting between them. The CDR3 sequence is 16 residues long. Germline-derived CDR1 and CDR2 are MNHEY and SVGAGI. CDR3 residues: CASSYRPSWSDTEAFF. As DNA, the CDR3 is TGTGCCAGCAGTTACCGCCCATCCTGGTCGGACACTGAAGCTTTCTTT.

In DNA form, the CDR3 reads TGTGCCAGCAGTTTGTGGGCTAGCGGGAGAGTTTACAATGAGCAGTTCTTC. Translating it yields CASSLWASGRVYNEQFF. This rearrangement joins TRBV28 to TRBJ2-1, with TRBD2 matching over 10 bases. J lost 4 bases, V lost 3 bases, and 9 bases had no gene match. Per germline, CDR1 MDHEN and CDR2 SYDVKM. This CDR3 region has 17 residues. The full variable domain, rest sourced from reference TRBV28 and TRBJ2-1, is DVKVTQSSRYLVKRTGEKVFLECVQDMDHENMFWYRQDPGLGLRLIYFSYDVKMKEKGDIPEGYSVSREKKERFSLILESASTNQTSMYLCASSLWASGRVYNEQFFGPGTRLTVL.

Many counts were recorded for this clone. V usage is TRBV6-4 and J usage is TRBJ2-1, with TRBD1 matching over 10 bases. Germline trimming cut 2 bases from V and 7 bases from J; bases unmatched to any gene: 8. This CDR3 region has 16 residues. The germline V gene has CDR1 MRHNA and CDR2 SNTAGT. This CDR3 is CASSDTGTGVGNEQFF. CDR3 in DNA: TGTGCCAGCAGTGACACCGGGACAGGGGTAGGGAATGAGCAGTTCTTC.

In its sample, this clone was seen many times. CDR3 residues: CASSLRGSYEQYF. In nucleotides, the CDR3 is TGTGCCAGCAGCTTAAGGGGATCCTACGAGCAGTACTTC. This chain uses TRBV7-2 with TRBJ2-7; the D gene is possibly TRBD1 (5 bases). This CDR3 has 13 residues. Germline-derived CDR1 and CDR2 are SGHTA and FQGNSA. Deletions cut 2 bases from V and 1 base from J, with 6 bases between.

In its sample, this clone was seen many times. V and J are TRBV19 and TRBJ2-5; the D gene is possibly TRBD2 (6 bases). The V gene lost 3 bases and the J gene lost 2 bases, with 16 bases spanning the gap. The CDR3 is made up of 16 amino acids. Germline lookup yields CDR1 LNHDA and CDR2 SQIVND (reference sequence). As DNA, the CDR3 is TGTGCCAGTAGTATGTACCCCCCAGGGAGGCAAGAGACCCAGTACTTC. Protein sequence: CASSMYPPGRQETQYF.

J is TRBJ1-1 and V is TRBV6-5, with 7 bases identical to TRBD1. This CDR3 has 15 residues. V lost 6 bases and J lost 7; bases outside the gene matches: 14. CDR1 and CDR2 (germline): MNHEY, SVGAGI. CDR3 in amino acids: CASRSPGQGVDEAFF. The CDR3 DNA follows: TGTGCCAGCAGATCCCCTGGGCAGGGGGTGGATGAAGCTTTCTTT.

This clone was found many times. V usage is TRBV5-1 and J usage is TRBJ2-2; TRBD1 matches 11 bases. The CDR3 has 16 amino acids. Germline V gene lookup returns CDR1 SGHRS and CDR2 YFSETQ. Losses at the gene ends were 5 bases for V and 2 bases for J; bases not matched to a gene: 5. The CDR3 DNA follows: TGCGCCAGCAGTTCTGGACAGGGGGCTAACACCGGGGAGCTGTTTTTT. It yields the protein CASSSGQGANTGELFF.

This clone was seen at least ten times. The rearrangement uses TRBV9 and TRBJ2-1, with 7 bases aligning to TRBD1. In germline, CDR1 is SGDLS, CDR2 YYNGEE. Losses at the gene ends were 3 bases for V and 3 bases for J; bases not matched to a gene: 18. This CDR3 has 19 residues. The CDR3 DNA reads as TGTGCCAGCAGCGGAAGGGGGCGATGGGGTGAACACGTCTACAATGAGCAGTTCTTC. It encodes CASSGRGRWGEHVYNEQFF.

Many counts were recorded for this clone. The rearrangement joins TRBV7-2 to TRBJ1-5; a weak D match, TRBD1 (5 bases). The CDR3 length is 17 residues. Germline V gene lookup returns CDR1 SGHTA and CDR2 FQGNSA. V dropped 2 bases and J dropped 3 bases, with 17 bases sitting between them. CDR3 protein: CASSLFSLGAHNQPQHF. CDR3 DNA sequence: TGTGCCAGCAGCTTATTTTCCTTAGGGGCACACAATCAGCCCCAGCATTTT.

Many counts were recorded for this clone. The rearrangement uses TRBV18 and TRBJ2-7, with D possibly matching TRBD1 (6 bases). CDR1 is KGHSH and CDR2 is LQKENI in the germline V gene. CDR3 length: 14 amino acids. The germline V and J ends were trimmed by 2 bases and 5 bases, with 13 bases remaining between them. CDR3 nucleotides: TGTGCCAGCTCACCAAGGGGGTCTAGAGACGAGCAGTACTTC. Amino acids: CASSPRGSRDEQYF.